This T cell receptor (beta chain) appears in the sequencing data of a study of CD8 T cells in ankylosing spondylitis. TCRdb re-derived calls from the 5' RACE reads in MiXCR, one entry per CDR3 protein. The sample lists about 130,000 distinct CDR3 sequences; over 7% were seen once. In germline, CDR1 is MNHNS, CDR2 SASEGT. The V segment lost 6 bases and the J segment 4 bases; nucleotides outside the gene matches: 14. This CDR3 has 16 residues. This sequence joins TRBV6-1 and TRBJ2-5; 7 nucleotides align to TRBD1. The TCR originated in a male donor with ankylosing spondylitis or in good health (not recorded which). The specimen was blood, either unsorted or a sorted T cell fraction (not recorded which). Here the CDR3 reads CASSPHEGASGETQYF. CDR3 DNA: TGTGCCAGCAGCCCACACGAGGGGGCGTCTGGAGAGACCCAGTACTTC.